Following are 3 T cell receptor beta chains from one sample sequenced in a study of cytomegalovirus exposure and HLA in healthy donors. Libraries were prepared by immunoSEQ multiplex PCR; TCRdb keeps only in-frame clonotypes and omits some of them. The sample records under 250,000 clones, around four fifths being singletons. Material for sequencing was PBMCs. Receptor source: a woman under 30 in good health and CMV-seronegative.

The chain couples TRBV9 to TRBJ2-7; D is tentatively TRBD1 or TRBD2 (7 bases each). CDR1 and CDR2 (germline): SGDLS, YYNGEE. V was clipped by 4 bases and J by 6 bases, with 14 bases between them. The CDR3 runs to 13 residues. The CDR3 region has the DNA TGTGCCAGCAGCCTCACAGGGGAGGGCGAGCAGTACTTC. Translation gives CASSLTGEGEQYF.

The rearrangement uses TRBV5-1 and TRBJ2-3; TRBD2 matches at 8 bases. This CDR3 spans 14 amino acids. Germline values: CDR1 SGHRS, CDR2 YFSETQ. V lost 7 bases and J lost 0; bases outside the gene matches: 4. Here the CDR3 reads CASARGGSTDTQYF. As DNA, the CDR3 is TGCGCCAGCGCACGGGGGGGAAGCACAGATACGCAGTATTTT.

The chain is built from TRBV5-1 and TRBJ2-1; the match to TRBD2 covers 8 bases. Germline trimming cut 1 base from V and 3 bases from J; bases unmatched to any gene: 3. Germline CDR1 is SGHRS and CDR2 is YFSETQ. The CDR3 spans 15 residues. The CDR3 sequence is CASSLTAGGYNEQFF. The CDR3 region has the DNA TGCGCCAGCAGCTTGACGGCGGGGGGCTACAATGAGCAGTTCTTC.